The T cell receptor (beta chain) described here comes from a study of monozygotic twins with cystic fibrosis (dated by TCRdb to the early 2020s). Looking at the study overall: Around 3 micrograms of fragmented DNA went through approximately 14 PCR cycles to produce barcoded libraries. On the day blood was drawn, the twins' weight-for-height and FEVPerc (FEV1 disease centile) were ranked against those of the roughly 990 cohort participants. Data for three of the twin pairs had been reported earlier in a different context. TCR beta repertoires were compared within and between 16 monozygotic twin pairs with cystic fibrosis so that genetic influence on V and J gene usage could be assessed. Ten female and six male twin pairs, aged about 2.0 to 36.4 years (median roughly 9 years) and mostly children and adolescents, were included in the cohort. Findings and caveats that apply to the study as a whole: Significantly higher nucleotide-identical clonotype sharing was observed within monozygotic CF twin pairs than between unrelated CF individuals (P = 0.000026, Mann-Whitney). The cohort was small, and the number of shared CDR3s showed no association with age, concordance or disease severity. Simpson clonality was generally low (median around 0.01), which suggests a naive-dominated repertoire, and clonality was higher in the most severely affected patients. V gene usage was most similar to the co-twin for 13 of 16 pairs, and J usage for 8 of 16 pairs, suggesting genetic constraints.

Following the manufacturer's instructions, the researchers used the immunoSEQ immune profiling system to amplify TCR beta CDR3 regions via multiplex PCR. An Illumina NextSeq system was used for sequencing. The published analysis was carried out like this. Sequence data were processed on the immunoSEQ Analyzer platform, and clonality was computed as the square root of Simpson's index of productive rearrangements. Similarity in V and J usage was measured by Jensen-Shannon distance, and OLGA was used to compute CDR3 generation probabilities. Shared CDR3 sequences were searched against the immuneACCESS database (August 2020) and VDJdb (December 2020). In TCRdb, the immuneACCESS table is reduced to in-frame sequences with V and J assigned. These tables do not hold every clone; where another copy was compared, an unresolved V gene accounts for under half, and the others remain unexplained. V and J calls plus clone size are reproduced from that table; the DNA served to infer D and trimming. This sample lists about 36,000 clones; approximately 80% were detected once. Together, the top ten hold roughly 1.5% of the sample.

Worth noting for this clone: Which antigen it targets is not known. Per-base quality was not reported, and no clone a single base away is much larger than it.

The twin pairs came from the European Cystic Fibrosis Twin and Sibling Study Cohort, a cohort that recruited patients from roughly 160 CF clinics across 14 European countries. Zygosity and CFTR genotype were verified in-house, and zygosity was tested by multiplex PCR of nine short tandem repeat loci. Peripheral blood was taken from each twin, and clinical parameters were recorded on the day of blood sampling. Phenol/chloroform extraction was used to isolate genomic DNA from peripheral blood cells, and the DNA was then kept in TE buffer at 4 degrees C. The CDR3 covers 15 residues, taking in both the cysteine and the phenylalanine. Of the read, only the CDR3 DNA is kept; its 45 bases are in frame from base 1. CDR1 MNHNY and CDR2 SVGAGI are derived from the germline V gene (reference sequence). V lost 6 bases and J lost 2 bases; the stretch between them is 14 bases long.

The chain joins TRBV6-6 to TRBJ2-1; the D call could be TRBD1 or TRBD2, with each sharing 5 bases. The sequencing sample was made of blood. The receptor comes from a girl aged 2-10 years with cystic fibrosis. The encoded CDR3 is CASSQPQGAYNEQFF. In nucleotides, the sequence is TGTGCCAGCAGCCAACCTCAGGGAGCCTACAATGAGCAGTTCTTC.